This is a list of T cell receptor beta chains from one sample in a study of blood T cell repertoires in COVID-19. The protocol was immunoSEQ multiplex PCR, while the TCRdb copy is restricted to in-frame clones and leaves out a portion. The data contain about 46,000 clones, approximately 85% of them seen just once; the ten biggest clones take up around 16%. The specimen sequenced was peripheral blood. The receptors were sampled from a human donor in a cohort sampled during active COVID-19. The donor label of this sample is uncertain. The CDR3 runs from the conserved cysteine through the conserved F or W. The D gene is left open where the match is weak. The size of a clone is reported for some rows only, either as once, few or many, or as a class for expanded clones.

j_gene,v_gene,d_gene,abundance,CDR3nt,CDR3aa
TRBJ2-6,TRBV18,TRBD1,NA,TGTGCCAGCTCGCGCGGACAGGATTCCCTCGGGGCCAACGTCCTGACTTTC,CASSRGQDSLGANVLTF
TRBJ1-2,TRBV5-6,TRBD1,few,TGTGCCAGCAGCTTTAGACAGGGAGCTAACTATGGCTACACCTTC,CASSFRQGANYGYTF
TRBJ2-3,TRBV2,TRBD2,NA,TGTGCCAGCAGCTACGACCCTAGCGGGGGGTTTACAGATACGCAGTATTTT,CASSYDPSGGFTDTQYF
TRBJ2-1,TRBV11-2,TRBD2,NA,TGTGCCAGCAGCCCGGGGGGGCTGGACAATGAGCAGTTCTTC,CASSPGGLDNEQFF
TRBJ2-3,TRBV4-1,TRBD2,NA,TGCGCCAGCAGCCAAGAGCGGGGGGGGCGGCTCGGGGTCCCAGATACGCAGTATTTT,CASSQERGGRLGVPDTQYF
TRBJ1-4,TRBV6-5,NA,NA,TGTGCCAGCAAGGGGGGGGGCAGGGTTGATGAAAAACTGTTTTTT,CASKGGGRVDEKLFF
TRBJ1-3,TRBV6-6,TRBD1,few,TGTGCCAGTACGATTGGGACAGTAGACACCATATATTTT,CASTIGTVDTIYF
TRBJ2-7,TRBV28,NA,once,TGTGCCAGCAGTTTATATCAGGGGCTCTACGAGCAGTACTTC,CASSLYQGLYEQYF
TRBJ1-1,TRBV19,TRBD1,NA,TGTGCCAGTAGTATGTCTCAGGGGGCTTTGAACACTGAAGCTTTCTTT,CASSMSQGALNTEAFF
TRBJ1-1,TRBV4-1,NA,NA,TGCGCCAGCACCCGGGAGGGGGGGCGCGGAGCTATGAACACTGAAGCTTTCTTT,CASTREGGRGAMNTEAFF
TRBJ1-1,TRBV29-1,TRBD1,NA,TGCAGCGTTGGCCCTAAAGGGACAGGGGGTAACACTGAAGCTTTCTTT,CSVGPKGTGGNTEAFF
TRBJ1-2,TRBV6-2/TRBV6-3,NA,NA,TGTGCCAGCAGTTACCGGCTGGGCTCTTGGGATGGCTACACCTTC,CASSYRLGSWDGYTF
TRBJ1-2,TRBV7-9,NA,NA,TGTGCCAGCAGCTTAGGGCAGGGGAACTATGGCTACACCTTC,CASSLGQGNYGYTF
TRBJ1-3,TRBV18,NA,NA,TGTGCCAGCTCACCACCGGGGGCCAGCACCTCTGGAAACACCATATATTTT,CASSPPGASTSGNTIYF
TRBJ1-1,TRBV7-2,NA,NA,TGTGCCAGCAGCCCGCTCACGGGCACTGAAGCTTTCTTT,CASSPLTGTEAFF
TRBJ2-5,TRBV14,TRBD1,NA,TGTGCCAGCAGCCAAGCCGCCAGGGGGCGTCGGACCCAGTACTTC,CASSQAARGRRTQYF
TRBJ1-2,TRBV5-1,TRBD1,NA,TGCGCCAGCAGCTTGGGGGACAGGGAGAACTATGGCTACACCTTC,CASSLGDRENYGYTF
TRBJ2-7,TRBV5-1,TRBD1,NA,TGCGCCAGCAGCACCGGACAGGGTTACGAGCAGTACTTC,CASSTGQGYEQYF
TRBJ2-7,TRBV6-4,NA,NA,TGTGCCAGCAGTGTTCCAGCGAAGGAACCCTACGAGCAGTACTTC,CASSVPAKEPYEQYF
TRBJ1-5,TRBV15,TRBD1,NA,TGTGCCACCAGCAGTACAGGGGGCAATCAGCCCCAGCATTTT,CATSSTGGNQPQHF
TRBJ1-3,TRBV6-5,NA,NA,TGTGCCAGCAGTTATGAGACAGCCCCCTCTGGAAACACCATATATTTT,CASSYETAPSGNTIYF
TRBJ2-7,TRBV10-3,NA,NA,TGTGCCATCAAGCAGGGAAGCGAAGCCAGCGAGCAGTACTTC,CAIKQGSEASEQYF
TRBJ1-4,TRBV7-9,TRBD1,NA,TGTGCCAGCAGCTTAGTAGGGGGCGGTGGTGAAAAACTGTTTTTT,CASSLVGGGGEKLFF
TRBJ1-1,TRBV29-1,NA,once,TGCAGCGTTGGGGTGGGGCTGAACACTGAAGCTTTCTTT,CSVGVGLNTEAFF